The 27 T cell receptor beta chains given below trace back to one sample, sequenced in a study of cytomegalovirus exposure and HLA in healthy donors. Researchers ran the PCR with 60 Vbeta and 13 Jbeta primers. The table came from immunoSEQ multiplex PCR; TCRdb's copy has only in-frame clones and leaves some out. The table lists 110,000 or so clones, 75% to 85% of them singletons, with approximately 2.2% in the top ten. Sequenced input: PBMCs. These receptors were obtained from a young man in good health and CMV-seronegative.

This sequence joins TRBV5-6 and TRBJ1-5; D unclear. This CDR3 is 14 amino acids long. The V gene lost 4 bases and the J gene lost 5 bases, with 13 bases spanning the gap. In germline, CDR1 is SGHDT, CDR2 YYEEEE. The CDR3 sequence is CASSAQAAYQPQHF. The CDR3 nucleotides read TGTGCCAGCAGCGCTCAGGCCGCCTATCAGCCCCAGCATTTT. Full variable domain (outside the CDR3, taken from reference TRBV5-6 and TRBJ1-5): DAGVTQSPTHLIKTRGQQVTLRCSPKSGHDTVSWYQQALGQGPQFIFQYYEEEERQRGNFPDRFSGHQFPNYSSELNVNALLLGDSALYLCASSAQAAYQPQHFGDGTRLSIL.

CDR3 nucleotides: TGTGCCACCGTGACAGGGGTCCCCTACGAGCAGTACTTC. Amino acids: CATVTGVPYEQYF. The chain uses TRBV6-1 and TRBJ2-5; 8 bases match TRBD1. Judging by the DNA end, TRBJ2-7 fits better; the J call may be wrong. The CDR3 sequence is 13 residues long. The V gene's germline CDR1 is MNHNS and CDR2 SASEGT.

The J gene is TRBJ1-1, the V gene TRBV7-9; D is ambiguous. This CDR3 is 13 amino acids long. Germline V lookup: CDR1 SEHNR, CDR2 FQNEAQ (reference sequence). Trimming took off 2 bases at V and 11 bases at J, with 15 bases between the two ends. The CDR3 sequence: CASSLNPVQAAFF. Here the CDR3 DNA reads TGTGCCAGCAGCTTAAACCCCGTCCAAGCGGCTTTCTTT.

The genes are TRBV11-2 and TRBJ1-3; 9 bases map to TRBD1. The germline CDR1 and CDR2 sequences are SGHAT and FQNNGV. This CDR3 is built from 16 residues. Trimming removed 3 bases from V and 7 bases from J; junction bases left unmatched: 10. Here the CDR3 DNA reads TGTGCCAGCAGCTTCCCCCGGGACAGGGAAGCCAACACCATATATTTT. It translates to CASSFPRDREANTIYF.

The chain carries TRBV15 and TRBJ1-3; no reliable D call. The CDR3 has 15 amino acids. Germline lookup yields CDR1 LNHNV and CDR2 YYDKDF (reference sequence). Trimming removed 0 bases at V and 3 bases at J, with 9 bases between. The CDR3, as DNA: TGTGCCACCAGCAGAGATCGGGTTGGTGGAAACACCATATATTTT. Its protein is CATSRDRVGGNTIYF.

The chain employs TRBV4-1 and TRBJ2-3; weak D call: TRBD2 (6 bases). Between the trimmed V and J ends, which lost 1 base and 6 bases, there was a span of 14 bases. CDR3 length equals 15 residues. Germline V gene sequence: CDR1 MGHRA, CDR2 YSYEKL. Here the CDR3 reads CASSQAGDRPDTQYF. Here the CDR3 DNA reads TGCGCCAGCAGCCAAGCGGGAGATAGGCCCGATACGCAGTATTTT.

Concerning this clone itself: Other DNA sequences in this specimen translate into the identical CDR3. The rearrangement links TRBV4-1 to TRBJ2-7, with a tentative D call TRBD2 (6 bases). The germline V and J ends were trimmed by 0 bases and 3 bases, with 12 bases remaining between them. The germline V gene encodes CDR1 MGHRA and CDR2 YSYEKL. The CDR3 runs 15 residues. The CDR3 loop reads CASSQEASAYYEQYF. The CDR3, as DNA: TGCGCCAGCAGCCAAGAGGCTAGCGCATACTACGAGCAGTACTTC.

Worth noting for this clone: The sample contains more than one DNA sequence encoding this CDR3. This chain joins TRBV27 and TRBJ2-7; possible D gene TRBD2, 7 bases. CDR3 length equals 14 residues. V was shortened by 6 bases and J by 1 base, with 13 bases between the two germline ends. Germline V gene sequence: CDR1 MNHEY, CDR2 SMNVEV (reference sequence). The CDR3 DNA follows: TGTGCCAGCAGCTGGAGGGGGGGATCCTACGAGCAGTACTTC. Translation: CASSWRGGSYEQYF.

This sequence joins TRBV5-1 and TRBJ2-3, with D maybe TRBD1 (6 bases). Germline V CDR1 and CDR2: SGHRS, YFSETQ. The CDR3 consists of 14 residues. Trimming removed 5 bases from V and 2 bases from J, with 12 bases in between. The CDR3 loop is CASRGDKNTDTQYF. DNA of the CDR3: TGCGCCAGCAGGGGGGACAAGAACACAGATACGCAGTATTTT.

This clone was observed once. The chain carries TRBV30 and TRBJ1-6; possibly TRBD1 for D (6 bases). The CDR3 sequence is 16 residues long. Germline V gene data show CDR1 as GTSNPN and CDR2 as SVGIG (reference sequence). Trimming stripped 3 bases from V and 9 bases from J, with 21 bases between. The CDR3 nucleotides are TGTGCCTGGAGCGGGGACATCCCAACACGGGGTTCACCCCTCCACTTT. The encoded protein is CAWSGDIPTRGSPLHF.

The chain recombines TRBV28 with TRBJ2-2; unclear D gene. The CDR3 covers 12 residues. Trimming cost V 8 bases and J 0 bases, with 4 bases left between them. Germline lookup yields CDR1 MDHEN and CDR2 SYDVKM. CDR3 sequence reads: CASSANTGELFF. In DNA, the CDR3 is TGTGCCAGCTCCGCGAACACCGGGGAGCTGTTTTTT.

This clone was seen a few times. The chain joins TRBV6-1 to TRBJ1-5; no definite D call. This CDR3 has 13 residues. The germline V gene has CDR1 MNHNS and CDR2 SASEGT. Trimming removed 4 bases from V and 3 bases from J, with 7 bases in between. The CDR3 spells CASSGWANQPQHF. CDR3 in DNA: TGTGCCAGCAGTGGCTGGGCCAATCAGCCCCAGCATTTT.

The chain employs TRBV7-3 and TRBJ2-2; D is unclear. The CDR3 runs 15 residues. Germline CDR1 is SGHTA and CDR2 is FQGTGA. Trimming left V 2 bases short and J 3 bases short, with 10 bases between. For the CDR3, the DNA is TGTGCCAGCAGCTTAGAGGCCTTAGACACCGGGGAGCTGTTTTTT. Protein: CASSLEALDTGELFF.

In the case of this clone: An end of the junction differs from the germline gene, which may be a read error. The chain is built from TRBV28 and TRBJ1-2; TRBD1 agrees at 8 bases. Germline CDR1 and CDR2: MDHEN and SYDVKM. CDR3 length: 11 amino acids. CDR3 region: CASSSGRQGSF. The CDR3 DNA follows: TGTGCCAGCAGTTCAGGTAGACAGGGGTCCTTC.

The chain is built from TRBV6-1 and TRBJ1-1; weak D call: TRBD1 (5 bases). The V end lost 6 bases, the J end lost 7 bases, and 15 bases lay between the germline ends. The CDR3 is 13 amino acids. Per germline, CDR1 MNHNS and CDR2 SASEGT. DNA of the CDR3: TGTGCCAGCAGACCCCCGGGGGTTAGTGAAGCTTTCTTT. Encoded protein: CASRPPGVSEAFF.

V gene TRBV11-3 combines with J gene TRBJ2-1; 14 bases match TRBD2. Unmatched junction bases numbered 22, after V lost 11 bases and J lost 4 bases. CDR1 SGHNT and CDR2 YENEEA come from the germline V gene. This CDR3 has 20 amino acids. DNA of the CDR3: TGTGCCGTTCAGACGGGCCAGGGACTAGCGGGAGAATTGGCGTACAATGAGCAGTTCTTC. Translated, it gives CAVQTGQGLAGELAYNEQFF.

The chain uses TRBV9 and TRBJ2-2, with TRBD1 matching over 11 bases. Per the germline V gene, CDR1 is SGDLS and CDR2 is YYNGEE. The CDR3 covers 18 residues. J was trimmed by 4 bases and V by 0 bases; bases with no gene match: 8. CDR3 sequence: CASSVAPLGTGGTGELFF. The CDR3 bases are TGTGCCAGCAGCGTAGCTCCATTAGGGACAGGGGGCACCGGGGAGCTGTTTTTT.

V is TRBV4-2 and J is TRBJ2-7; the match to TRBD2 covers 12 bases. The CDR3 has 18 residues. The junction had 7 bases not matched to a gene; V was cut back by 1 base and J by 0 bases. Germline lookup yields CDR1 LGHNA and CDR2 YNFKEQ. The CDR3 region is CASSQGPSGRELSYEQYF. The CDR3 DNA reads TGTGCCAGCAGCCAAGGGCCTAGCGGGAGGGAACTCTCCTACGAGCAGTACTTC.

As concerns this clone: The same CDR3 also results from other DNA sequences found in this sample. The chain couples TRBV25-1 to TRBJ2-2, with D possibly TRBD1 on 6 matching bases. The V gene lost 4 bases and the J gene lost 4 bases, with 19 bases spanning the gap. CDR3 length equals 17 residues. The germline CDR1 and CDR2 sequences are MGHDK and SYGVNS. The CDR3 nucleotides are TGTGCCAGCAGTGGAGGCAGGGGCTCACCCCTCACCGGGGAGCTGTTTTTT. It yields the protein CASSGGRGSPLTGELFF.

The V gene is TRBV7-9, the J gene TRBJ1-1, with 9 bases that match TRBD1. CDR1 SEHNR and CDR2 FQNEAQ come from the germline V gene (reference sequence). V lost 6 bases to trimming and J lost 4 bases; unmatched junction nucleotides: 6. The CDR3 has 14 residues. CDR3 in amino acids: CASSSGTGSTEAFF. The CDR3 region has the DNA TGTGCCAGCAGTTCCGGGACAGGGTCCACTGAAGCTTTCTTT.

The rearrangement links TRBV2 to TRBJ2-7; D is unclear. The CDR3 totals 13 residues. In germline, CDR1 is SNHLY, CDR2 FYNNEI. Trimming took off 5 bases at V and 2 bases at J, with 10 bases between the two ends. CDR3: CASSHEPAYEQYF. The DNA for the CDR3 is TGTGCCAGCAGTCATGAGCCGGCCTACGAGCAGTACTTC.

The V and J genes are TRBV19 and TRBJ1-2; D remains ambiguous. Germline V gene sequence: CDR1 LNHDA, CDR2 SQIVND (reference sequence). The CDR3 loop spans 16 amino acids. V dropped 1 base and J dropped 4 bases, with 16 bases sitting between them. CDR3 loop: CASSIALPGGVYGYTF. In nucleotides, the CDR3 is TGTGCCAGTAGTATAGCCCTCCCGGGAGGTGTCTATGGCTACACCTTC.

This clone was seen just once. This sequence joins TRBV7-9 and TRBJ2-3; no clear D. CDR1 and CDR2 (germline): SEHNR, FQNEAQ (reference sequence). V lost 6 bases and J lost 2, with 15 bases in between. The CDR3 totals 15 residues. The DNA of the CDR3 is TGTGCCAGCAGAGCCTCCGAGCTGATCACAGATACGCAGTATTTT. The encoded protein is CASRASELITDTQYF.

The CDR3 protein is CASSSGLYNEQFF. DNA of the CDR3: TGTGCCAGCAGTTCAGGACTGTACAATGAGCAGTTCTTC. The chain couples TRBV25-1 to TRBJ2-1, with D possibly TRBD2 on 5 matching bases. Looked up from germline, CDR1 is MGHDK and CDR2 is SYGVNS. CDR3 length equals 13 residues. V was clipped by 5 bases and J by 4 bases, with 9 bases between them.

CDR3 protein: CASSPPGTGGFGYTF. The CDR3 DNA reads as TGTGCCAGCTCACCACCCGGGACAGGGGGCTTCGGCTACACCTTC. V usage is TRBV18 and J usage is TRBJ1-2, with TRBD1 matching 12 bases. The CDR3 is made up of 15 amino acids. CDR1 and CDR2 from the germline V gene are KGHSH and LQKENI. V dropped 0 bases and J dropped 8; count of bases not matched to a gene: 4.

This clone was counted a single time. V and J are TRBV30 and TRBJ1-6; TRBD1 aligns across 11 bases. The V gene's germline CDR1 is GTSNPN and CDR2 SVGIG (reference sequence). Germline trimming cut 5 bases from V and 6 bases from J; bases unmatched to any gene: 6. The length of the CDR3 is 15 residues. CDR3 nucleotides: TGTGCCTGGCGTGGGGGGACAGGGGGTAATTCACCCCTCCACTTT. Its translation: CAWRGGTGGNSPLHF.

The rearrangement links TRBV9 to TRBJ1-6; 9 bases fit TRBD1. The V gene end was trimmed by 3 bases and the J gene end by 9 bases; junction bases not matched to a gene: 4. Germline-derived CDR1 and CDR2 are SGDLS and YYNGEE. The CDR3 covers 14 residues. CDR3 coding DNA: TGTGCCAGCAGCGAGGGACAGGGTTTTTCACCCCTCCACTTT. This encodes CASSEGQGFSPLHF.